This note documents a single TCR beta chain sequence. As yet, its antigen is unknown. Clones were sequenced by immunoSEQ multiplex PCR, and TCRdb holds only the in-frame ones, with some missing. The table includes about 55,000 clones, over 60% detected once. The sample's time point: week 47, end of study. All doses held 300 ug of mutant IDH1 20-mer peptide, with topical imiquimod. The data were taken from a study of a mutant IDH1 vaccine in newly diagnosed glioma. Study background: Either 4-6 weeks after radiotherapy alone or alongside temozolomide, vaccination was begun. Among treated patients, roughly 60% were male and about 40% female, and mean age was roughly 40 years.

Trimming removed 4 bases from V and 6 bases from J; junction bases left unmatched: 7. The CDR3 extends over 13 amino acids. Germline V gene lookup returns CDR1 GTSNPN and CDR2 SVGIG (reference sequence). This sample comprised PBMCs, obtained from a glioma patient whose treatment included an IDH1 peptide vaccine. This rearrangement joins TRBV30 to TRBJ2-3, with 7 bases identical to TRBD1. The clonotype was recovered from a woman aged 40 to 50 with glioma. Some clones in this sample may be carry-over from other donors' samples. CDR3 DNA: TGTGCCTGGAATAGGGGGCTGATGGATACGCAGTATTTT. Its translation: CAWNRGLMDTQYF. Full variable domain (outside the CDR3, taken from reference TRBV30 and TRBJ2-3): SQTIHQWPATLVQPVGSPLSLECTVEGTSNPNLYWYRQAAGRGLQLLFYSVGIGQISSEVPQNLSASRPQDRQFILSSKKLLLSDSGFYLCAWNRGLMDTQYFGPGTRLTVL.